The 7 T cell receptor beta chains listed next were all sequenced from one sample in a study of blood T cell repertoires in COVID-19. Clones were sequenced by immunoSEQ multiplex PCR, and TCRdb holds only the in-frame ones, with some missing. In the table there are around 200,000 clones, around 82% of which are singletons. The sequencing input was peripheral blood. The receptors shown here come from a woman aged 80 or over with acute or convalescent COVID-19.

The rearrangement links TRBV14 to TRBJ1-1, with a weak D call TRBD1 (6 bases). Trimming shortened V by 6 bases and J by 4 bases, and 15 bases separated the two germline ends. There are 14 residues in the CDR3. Germline V CDR1 and CDR2: SGHDN, FVKESK. The CDR3: CASSYIQGGTEAFF. CDR3 nucleotide sequence: TGTGCCAGCAGTTATATCCAAGGGGGCACTGAAGCTTTCTTT.

The chain employs TRBV10-3 and TRBJ2-3, with a possible D match to TRBD2 (5 bases). The V end was cut by 4 bases, the J end by 1 base, with 6 bases between. CDR1 is ENHRY and CDR2 is SYGVKD in the germline V gene. This CDR3 spans 13 amino acids. DNA for the CDR3: TGTGCCATCAGTGGGGGAGGCACAGATACGCAGTATTTT. Protein product: CAISGGGTDTQYF.

This chain connects TRBV5-5 to TRBJ1-5; maybe TRBD1 (5 bases). This CDR3 contains 17 residues. The germline V and J ends were trimmed by 0 bases and 0 bases, with 13 bases remaining between them. Germline V lookup: CDR1 SGHKS, CDR2 YYEKEE (reference sequence). The CDR3 loop is CASSLAPQGLSNQPQHF. CDR3 DNA sequence: TGTGCCAGCAGCTTGGCTCCCCAGGGCCTTAGCAATCAGCCCCAGCATTTT. Drawing the rest from reference TRBV5-5 and TRBJ1-5, the complete variable domain is DAGVTQSPTHLIKTRGQQVTLRCSPISGHKSVSWYQQVLGQGPQFIFQYYEKEERGRGNFPDRFSARQFPNYSSELNVNALLLGDSALYLCASSLAPQGLSNQPQHFGDGTRLSIL.

The chain is built from TRBV19 and TRBJ1-1; D uncertain. V gave up 7 bases and J gave up 1 base, with 16 bases separating them. CDR3 length equals 15 residues. Germline CDR1 is LNHDA and CDR2 is SQIVND (reference sequence). The CDR3 bases are TGTGCCAGTACCCGCTTGTCGGCGGGGAACACTGAAGCTTTCTTT. As protein: CASTRLSAGNTEAFF.

The genes are TRBV18 and TRBJ1-5; 8 nucleotides align to TRBD1. V lost 6 bases and J lost 1; bases outside the gene matches: 5. The CDR3 covers 15 residues. The V gene's germline CDR1 is KGHSH and CDR2 LQKENI. The CDR3 coding sequence is TGTGCCAGCTCCGACCAGGGGGCAAGCAATCAGCCCCAGCATTTT. Amino acid sequence: CASSDQGASNQPQHF.

The CDR3: CASSLQGTRASPLHF. Here the CDR3 DNA reads TGTGCCAGCAGTTTGCAAGGGACAAGAGCCTCACCCCTCCACTTT. J is TRBJ1-6 and V is TRBV27, with D possibly being TRBD1 (6 bases). Between the trimmed V and J ends, which lost 3 bases and 10 bases, there was a span of 16 bases. The CDR3 is 15 amino acids. CDR1 is MNHEY, CDR2 SMNVEV, per germline (reference sequence).

The V gene is TRBV5-5, the J gene TRBJ1-5, with D hard to call. The CDR3 covers 15 residues. V lost 2 bases to trimming and J lost 2 bases, with 11 bases between them. The germline CDR1 and CDR2 sequences are SGHKS and YYEKEE (reference sequence). CDR3 DNA sequence: TGTGCCAGCAGCTTTCTGCCGGGTGGCAATCAGCCCCAGCATTTT. It translates to CASSFLPGGNQPQHF.